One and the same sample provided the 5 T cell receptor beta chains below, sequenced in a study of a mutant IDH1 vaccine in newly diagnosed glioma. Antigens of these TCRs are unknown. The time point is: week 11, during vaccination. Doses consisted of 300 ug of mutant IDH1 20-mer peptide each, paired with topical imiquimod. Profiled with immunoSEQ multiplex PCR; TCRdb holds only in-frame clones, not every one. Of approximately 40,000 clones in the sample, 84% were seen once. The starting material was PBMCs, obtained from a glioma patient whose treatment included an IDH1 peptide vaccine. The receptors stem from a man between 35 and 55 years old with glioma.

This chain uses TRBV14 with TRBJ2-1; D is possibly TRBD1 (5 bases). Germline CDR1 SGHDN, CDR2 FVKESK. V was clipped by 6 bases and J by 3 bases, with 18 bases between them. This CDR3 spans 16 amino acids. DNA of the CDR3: TGTGCCAGCAGACCCAATGGACACGGCTACTACAATGAGCAGTTCTTC. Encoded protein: CASRPNGHGYYNEQFF.

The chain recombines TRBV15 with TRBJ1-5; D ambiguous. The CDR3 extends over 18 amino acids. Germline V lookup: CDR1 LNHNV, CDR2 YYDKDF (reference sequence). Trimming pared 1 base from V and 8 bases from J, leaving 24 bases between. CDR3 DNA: TGTGCCACCAGCAGAGTTCGGTTTGGTCAGGACCCTCGGGAGCCCCAGCATTTT. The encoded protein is CATSRVRFGQDPREPQHF.

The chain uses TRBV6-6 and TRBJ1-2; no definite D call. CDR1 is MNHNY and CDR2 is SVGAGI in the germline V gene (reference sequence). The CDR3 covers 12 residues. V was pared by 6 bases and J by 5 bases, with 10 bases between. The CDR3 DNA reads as TGTGCCAGCAGCCCTCGGCGGTATGGCTACACCTTC. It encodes CASSPRRYGYTF.

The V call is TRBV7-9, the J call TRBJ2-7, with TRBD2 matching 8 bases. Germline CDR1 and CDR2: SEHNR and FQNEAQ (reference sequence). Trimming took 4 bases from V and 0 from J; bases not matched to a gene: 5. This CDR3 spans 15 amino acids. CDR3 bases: TGTGCCAGCAGCTCCTTAGCGGGGTCCTCCTACGAGCAGTACTTC. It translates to CASSSLAGSSYEQYF.

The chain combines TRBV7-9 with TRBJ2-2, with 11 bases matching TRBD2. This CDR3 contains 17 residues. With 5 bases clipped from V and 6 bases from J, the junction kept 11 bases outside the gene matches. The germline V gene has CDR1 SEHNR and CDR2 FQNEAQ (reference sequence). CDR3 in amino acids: CASSLTSGSIRAGELFF. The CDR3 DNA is TGTGCCAGCAGCCTTACTAGCGGGAGTATTCGGGCCGGGGAGCTGTTTTTT.